These T cell receptor beta chains were read from a single sample in a study of regulatory T cells in long-lasting Graves disease. TCRdb fed the multiplex PCR reads into MiXCR, producing one record per CDR3 protein. The repertoire holds around 480,000 distinct CDR3 sequences, with roughly 15% as singletons. The data were also submitted as part of a second study, on T cells in Graves' hyperthyroidism and ophthalmopathy.

The material sequenced was peripheral blood mononuclear cells (PBMCs), taken at new diagnosis, from a patient treated with antithyroid drugs. The receptor source for this set is a woman aged 35-65 years with Graves disease. CDR3s include the opening cysteine and the closing phenylalanine or tryptophan. D genes are given only for firm matches. A clone size is listed for some rows: how often the clone was seen (once, few, many), or a class if it is expanded.

TRBV10-1	few	TRBJ1-1	NA	12	TGCGCCAGCAGTGACCCGGACCTTGAAGCTTTCTTT	CASSDPDLEAFF
TRBV29-1	NA	TRBJ2-2	NA	16	TGCAGCGTTGAAGTTACAGCTTCTGCGAACACCGGGGAGCTGTTTTTT	CSVEVTASANTGELFF
TRBV4-1	few	TRBJ2-7	NA	15	TGCGCCAGCAGCCAAGAAGTCCAGGGAGACTACGAGCAGTACTTC	CASSQEVQGDYEQYF
TRBV30	many	TRBJ1-2	TRBD1	13	TGTGCCTGGAGAACAGGGGGCAGCTATGGCTACACCTTC	CAWRTGGSYGYTF
TRBV10-3	few	TRBJ2-6	NA	17	TGTGCCATCACCGGGACAACCCGGGGTTCTGGGGCCAACGTCCTGACTTTC	CAITGTTRGSGANVLTF
TRBV9	many	TRBJ1-1	NA	13	TGTGCCAGCAGCGTAAGCCGCGAAACTGAAGCTTTCTTT	CASSVSRETEAFF
TRBV7-6	NA	TRBJ1-1	NA	16	TGTGCCAGCAGCTTAGCGGGCAGGTCGATGAACACTGAAGCTTTCTTT	CASSLAGRSMNTEAFF
TRBV9	many	TRBJ1-1	NA	14	TGTGCCAGCAGCGTAGGGTCTATCAGGACTGAAGCTTTCTTT	CASSVGSIRTEAFF
TRBV6-1	many	TRBJ1-4	NA	15	TGTGCCAGCAGTGAAGCCGGGTTTCCTGGCGAAAAACTGTTTTTT	CASSEAGFPGEKLFF
TRBV19	NA	TRBJ1-1	NA	15	TGTGCCAGTAGTATTGTCGGAAGTCGTTTGGCTGAAGCTTTCTTT	CASSIVGSRLAEAFF
TRBV7-8	few	TRBJ2-7	TRBD2	16	TGTGCCAGCAGCGCCAGGAGGACGGGAGGCTCCTACGAGCAGTACTTC	CASSARRTGGSYEQYF
TRBV6-5	many	TRBJ2-1	NA	17	TGTGCCAGCAGTTACTTGATGGCAGGGAGCTCCTACAATGAGCAGTTCTTC	CASSYLMAGSSYNEQFF
TRBV5-1	many	TRBJ2-1	TRBD2	17	TGCGCCAGCAGCTCTCTAGCGGGGGGGACCTTGTACAATGAGCAGTTCTTC	CASSSLAGGTLYNEQFF
TRBV28	many	TRBJ1-4	NA	14	TGTGCCAGCAGTGCCGGGACACCGAATGAAAAACTGTTTTTT	CASSAGTPNEKLFF
TRBV28	many	TRBJ2-7	NA	15	TGTGCCAGCAGTCGCCCCGGGCAGGGCTACTACGAGCAGTACTTC	CASSRPGQGYYEQYF
TRBV5-1	NA	TRBJ2-2	TRBD2	14	TGCGCCAGCAGCCCCGGGACTAGCGGCGGGGAGCTGTTTTTT	CASSPGTSGGELFF
TRBV29-1	NA	TRBJ2-5	NA	13	TGCAGCGTTGTAGGCCAGTCGGGAGAGACCCAGTACTTC	CSVVGQSGETQYF
TRBV19	NA	TRBJ1-1	NA	13	TGTGCCAGTAGTATTATGGAGAACACTGAAGCTTTCTTT	CASSIMENTEAFF
TRBV30	many	TRBJ1-5	NA	14	TGTGCCTGGAGTGTTGGCCAGGCGGGTCAGCCCCAGCATTTT	CAWSVGQAGQPQHF
TRBV12-3/TRBV12-4	NA	TRBJ1-2	NA	13	TGTGCCAGCAGTTTTAGCAGGGGATATGGCTACACCTTC	CASSFSRGYGYTF
TRBV28	NA	TRBJ2-1	NA	17	TGTGCCAGCAGCGATACACAAGAGAGTTACTCCTACAATGAGCAGTTCTTC	CASSDTQESYSYNEQFF
TRBV18	many	TRBJ1-1	NA	13	TGTGCCAGCTCACGAAGCAAGAACACTGAAGCTTTCTTT	CASSRSKNTEAFF
TRBV12-5	NA	TRBJ2-7	TRBD1	18	TGTGCTAGTGGTTTGGGGACAGGGGGCCGAAAGAGCTCCTACGAGCAGTACTTC	CASGLGTGGRKSSYEQYF
TRBV20-1	many	TRBJ1-1	NA	14	TGCAGTGCTAGAGATTCGGCAGGGAGGACTGAAGCTTTCTTT	CSARDSAGRTEAFF
TRBV27	few	TRBJ1-6	NA	16	TGTGCCAGCAGTTTATCGTATAGGGACTATAATTCACCCCTCCACTTT	CASSLSYRDYNSPLHF
TRBV11-2	many	TRBJ2-1	TRBD2	13	TGTGCCAGCAGCTTAGGCCCGGGAGGTGAGCAGTTCTTC	CASSLGPGGEQFF
TRBV6-1	many	TRBJ2-7	TRBD1	15	TGTGCCAGCAGTCTGGACAGGGGAATCTTCCACGAGCAGTACTTC	CASSLDRGIFHEQYF
TRBV9	few	TRBJ2-2	TRBD2	16	TGTGCCAGCAGCGGCGGACTAGCGGGGGGGCAGGCGGAGCTGTTTTTT	CASSGGLAGGQAELFF
TRBV5-6	many	TRBJ1-1	TRBD1	14	TGTGCCAGCAGCTCCATAACAGGGGGCACTGAAGCTTTCTTT	CASSSITGGTEAFF
TRBV3-1	many	TRBJ2-3	NA	16	TGTGCCAGCAGCCAAGAGATGGGGCACTCCACAGATACGCAGTATTTT	CASSQEMGHSTDTQYF
TRBV10-3	many	TRBJ2-7	NA	14	TGTGCCATCAGTGATCAGACAGACTCCTACGAGCAGTACTTC	CAISDQTDSYEQYF
TRBV6-1	few	TRBJ2-1	TRBD1	13	TGTGCCAGCAACGCAGGGGGCTACAATGAGCAGTTCTTC	CASNAGGYNEQFF
TRBV20-1	many	TRBJ2-7	NA	12	TGCAGTGCTAGCGAGGGACCCAACGAGCAGTACTTC	CSASEGPNEQYF
TRBV20-1	few	TRBJ2-2	TRBD2	17	TGCAGTGCTAGCTCCCCCACAGCGGGGGCAAACACCGGGGAGCTGTTTTTT	CSASSPTAGANTGELFF
TRBV7-2	NA	TRBJ2-4	TRBD1	15	TGTGCCAGCAGCACTTACCAGGGGGCCGATAACATTCAGTACTTC	CASSTYQGADNIQYF
TRBV10-3	NA	TRBJ1-2	NA	14	TGTGCCATCAGTGATGCGGGCAACCTTTATGGCCACACCTTC	CAISDAGNLYGHTF
TRBV3-1	many	TRBJ1-3	NA	15	TGTGCCAGCAGCCAAGAGATGGTCTCTGGAAACACCATATATTTT	CASSQEMVSGNTIYF
TRBV4-2	NA	TRBJ2-3	NA	13	TGTGCCAGCAGCCAAGATCCCCCAGATACGCAGTATTTT	CASSQDPPDTQYF
TRBV10-3	NA	TRBJ1-5	TRBD1	14	TGTGCCAGCTGGACAGGGGAGGGCAATCAGCCCCAGCATTTT	CASWTGEGNQPQHF
TRBV13	NA	TRBJ2-2	TRBD2	15	TGTGCCAGCCGAGTAGGACTAGCAGACACCGGGGAGCTGTTTTTT	CASRVGLADTGELFF
TRBV20-1	many	TRBJ2-1	NA	12	TGCAGTAAAGAGGCAGTTTCCAATGAGCAGTTCTTC	CSKEAVSNEQFF
TRBV6-1	many	TRBJ1-1	TRBD1	15	TGTGCCAGCAGTACACAGGGGGCCAGCGGCACTGAAGCTTTCTTT	CASSTQGASGTEAFF
TRBV3-1	NA	TRBJ2-4	NA	14	TGTGCCAGCAGCCAAGGAGGCGGGAAAACCATTCAGTACTTC	CASSQGGGKTIQYF
TRBV5-4	NA	TRBJ2-6	NA	18	TGTGCCAGCAGCCCCCCCGGCGGGCTTCTCTCTGGGGCCAACGTCCTGACTTTC	CASSPPGGLLSGANVLTF
TRBV12-3/TRBV12-4	few	TRBJ2-5	TRBD2	15	TGTGCCAGCACCTGGGGTAGCGGGGCGGGGGAGACCCAGTACTTC	CASTWGSGAGETQYF
TRBV9	few	TRBJ2-7	NA	15	TGTGCCAGCAGCGTAGAGGGTGACTCCTCCTACGAGCAGTACTTC	CASSVEGDSSYEQYF
TRBV7-3	NA	TRBJ2-3	NA	16	TGTGCCAGCAGCTTAAATCCAGGGTCGGGCACAGATACGCAGTATTTT	CASSLNPGSGTDTQYF
TRBV14	once	TRBJ1-3	NA	17	TGTGCCAGCAGCCAAGATCAAGGTGTGCTTAGGGGAAACACCATATATTTT	CASSQDQGVLRGNTIYF
TRBV7-9	NA	TRBJ2-2	NA	12	TGTGCCAGCAGCATTCCATACGGGGAGCTGTTTTTT	CASSIPYGELFF
TRBV12-3/TRBV12-4	many	TRBJ2-1	NA	18	TGTGCCAGCAGTTTATTAAGTTTCGGGGGGCTTTCCTACAATGAGCAGTTCTTC	CASSLLSFGGLSYNEQFF
TRBV2	many	TRBJ2-7	TRBD2	13	TGTGCCAGCAAGGGGTTGACTAGCGACGAGCAGTACTTC	CASKGLTSDEQYF
TRBV20-1	NA	TRBJ2-5	NA	12	TGCAGTGCTAGACTCGTGGCGGAGACCCAGTACTTC	CSARLVAETQYF
TRBV12-3/TRBV12-4	NA	TRBJ2-7	NA	12	TGTGCCAGCAGAAGGGGACCCGCCGAGCAGTACTTC	CASRRGPAEQYF
TRBV12-3/TRBV12-4	few	TRBJ1-2	NA	14	TGTGCCAGCAGTTTTACGGACATTAACTATGGCTACACCTTC	CASSFTDINYGYTF
TRBV7-9	few	TRBJ2-1	TRBD2	16	TGTGCCAGCAGACCACGAATGCGGGGGGAATACAATGAGCAGTTCTTC	CASRPRMRGEYNEQFF
TRBV7-8	NA	TRBJ2-7	TRBD1	16	TGTGCCAGCAGCTCCACAGGGGGCATAGGTTCCTACGAGCAGTACTTC	CASSSTGGIGSYEQYF
TRBV5-1	many	TRBJ1-2	TRBD1	15	TGCGCCAGCAGCGCCGAACAGGGGGCGATGGGCGGCTACACCTTC	CASSAEQGAMGGYTF